What follows describes a single T cell receptor (beta chain). This sample was taken from a study of blood T cell repertoires in COVID-19. Across the whole study: Spain, Italy and the United States supplied samples that represented acute and convalescent COVID-19. Sources were T cells, B-cell-depleted T cells, or PBMCs; the material itself was cDNA or gDNA.

In the original workflow: Researchers report that nucleated cell counts were estimated from reference gene primer amplification. The method was immunoSEQ multiplex PCR; TCRdb's version includes in-frame clones alone and lacks a portion of them. The V and J calls and clone size come from that table; D and trimming were worked out from the DNA. The sample lists 410,000 or so clones, around 86% occurring once. The CDR3 spans 15 residues. The J segment lost 4 bases and the V segment lost 5 bases, leaving 8 bases of the junction unmatched. Germline V gene data show CDR1 as LGHDT and CDR2 as YNNKEL (reference sequence).

Material: peripheral blood. The chain combines TRBV3-1 (or the pseudogene TRBV3-2) with TRBJ1-2; 9 positions match TRBD1. This TCR was sampled from a woman aged 25-40 years with active or convalescent COVID-19. CDR3 in amino acids: CASSSSGQGTYGYTF. The CDR3, as DNA: TGTGCCAGCAGCTCCTCGGGACAGGGCACCTATGGCTACACCTTC.